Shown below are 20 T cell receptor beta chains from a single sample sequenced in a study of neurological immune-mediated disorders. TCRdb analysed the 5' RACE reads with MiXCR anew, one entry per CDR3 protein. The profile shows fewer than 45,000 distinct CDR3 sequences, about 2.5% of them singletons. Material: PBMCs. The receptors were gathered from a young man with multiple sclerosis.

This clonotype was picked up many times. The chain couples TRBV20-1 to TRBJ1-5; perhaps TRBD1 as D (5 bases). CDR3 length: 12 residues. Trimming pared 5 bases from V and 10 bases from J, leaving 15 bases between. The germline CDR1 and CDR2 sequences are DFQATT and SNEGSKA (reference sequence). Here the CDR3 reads CSARLWGKPQHF. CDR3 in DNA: TGCAGTGCTCGGCTGTGGGGGAAACCCCAGCATTTT.

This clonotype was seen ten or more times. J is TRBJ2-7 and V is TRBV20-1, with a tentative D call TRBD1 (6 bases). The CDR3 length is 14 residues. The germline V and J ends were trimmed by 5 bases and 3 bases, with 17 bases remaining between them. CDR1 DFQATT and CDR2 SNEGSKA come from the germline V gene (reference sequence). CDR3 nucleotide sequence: TGCAGTGCTGGGGGACAACCCCCCGACTACGAGCAGTACTTC. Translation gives CSAGGQPPDYEQYF.

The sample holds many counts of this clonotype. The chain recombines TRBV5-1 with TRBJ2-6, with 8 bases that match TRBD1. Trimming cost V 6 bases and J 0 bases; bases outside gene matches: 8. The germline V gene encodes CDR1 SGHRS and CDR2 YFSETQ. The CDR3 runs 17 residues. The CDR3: CASNGQGATSGANVLTF. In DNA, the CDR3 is TGCGCCAGCAATGGACAGGGTGCAACCTCTGGGGCCAACGTCCTGACTTTC.

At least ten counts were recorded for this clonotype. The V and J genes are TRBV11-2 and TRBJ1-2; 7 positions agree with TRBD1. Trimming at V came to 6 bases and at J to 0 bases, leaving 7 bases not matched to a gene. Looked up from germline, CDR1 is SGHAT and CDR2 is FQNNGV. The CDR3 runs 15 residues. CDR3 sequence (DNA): TGTGCCAGCAGTTTCGACAGGGCGGCTAACTATGGCTACACCTTC. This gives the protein CASSFDRAANYGYTF.

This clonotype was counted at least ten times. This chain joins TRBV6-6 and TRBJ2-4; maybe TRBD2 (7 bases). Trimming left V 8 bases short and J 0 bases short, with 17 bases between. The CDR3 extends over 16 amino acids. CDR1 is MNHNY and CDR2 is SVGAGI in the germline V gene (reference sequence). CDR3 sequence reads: CASGQGGAGAKNIQYF. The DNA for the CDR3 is TGTGCCAGCGGCCAAGGGGGGGCAGGAGCCAAAAACATTCAGTACTTC.

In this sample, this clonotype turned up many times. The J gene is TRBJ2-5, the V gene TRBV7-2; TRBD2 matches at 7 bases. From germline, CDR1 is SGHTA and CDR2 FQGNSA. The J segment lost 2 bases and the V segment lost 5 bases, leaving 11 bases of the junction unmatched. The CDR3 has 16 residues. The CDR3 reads CASSRTRSGNQETQYF. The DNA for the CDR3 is TGTGCCAGCAGCCGGACTAGAAGTGGGAATCAAGAGACCCAGTACTTC.

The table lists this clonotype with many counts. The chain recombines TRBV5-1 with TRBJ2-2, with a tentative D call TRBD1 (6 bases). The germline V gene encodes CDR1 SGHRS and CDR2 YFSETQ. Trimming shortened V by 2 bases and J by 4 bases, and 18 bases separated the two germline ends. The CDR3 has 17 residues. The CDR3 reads CASSFPPGGQPTGELFF. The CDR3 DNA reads TGCGCCAGCAGCTTTCCCCCCGGCGGACAGCCCACCGGGGAGCTGTTTTTT. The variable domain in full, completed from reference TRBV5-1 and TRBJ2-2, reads KAGVTQTPRYLIKTRGQQVTLSCSPISGHRSVSWYQQTPGQGLQFLFEYFSETQRNKGNFPGRFSGRQFSNSRSEMNVSTLELGDSALYLCASSFPPGGQPTGELFFGEGSRLTVL.

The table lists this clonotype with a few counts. The CDR3 region is CATSVGRGTEAFF. The DNA for the CDR3 is TGTGCCACCAGTGTGGGGCGCGGGACTGAAGCTTTCTTT. The chain uses TRBV24-1 and TRBJ1-1; perhaps TRBD1 as D (5 bases). CDR3 size: 13 residues. Per the germline V gene, CDR1 is KGHDR and CDR2 is SFDVKD. V gave up 5 bases and J gave up 5 bases, with 11 bases separating them.

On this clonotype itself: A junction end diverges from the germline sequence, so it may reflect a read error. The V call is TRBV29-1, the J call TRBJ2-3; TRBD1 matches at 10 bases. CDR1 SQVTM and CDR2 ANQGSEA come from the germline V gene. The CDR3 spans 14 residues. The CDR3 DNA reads TGCAGCTTATGGACAGGGGGATTCGGAGATAAGCAGTATTTT. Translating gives CSLWTGGFGDKQYF.

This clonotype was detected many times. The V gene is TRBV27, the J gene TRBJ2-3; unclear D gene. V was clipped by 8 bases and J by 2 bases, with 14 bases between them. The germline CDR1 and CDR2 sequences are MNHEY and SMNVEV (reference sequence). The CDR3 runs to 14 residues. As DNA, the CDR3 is TGTGCCAGCGCGCGTAACAGAAACACAGATACGCAGTATTTT. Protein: CASARNRNTDTQYF.

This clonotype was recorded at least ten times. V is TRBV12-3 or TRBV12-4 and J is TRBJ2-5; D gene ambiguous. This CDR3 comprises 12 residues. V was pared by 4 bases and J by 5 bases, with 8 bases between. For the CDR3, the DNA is TGTGCCAGCAGTTCGCGTCCCGAGACCCAGTACTTC. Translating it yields CASSSRPETQYF.

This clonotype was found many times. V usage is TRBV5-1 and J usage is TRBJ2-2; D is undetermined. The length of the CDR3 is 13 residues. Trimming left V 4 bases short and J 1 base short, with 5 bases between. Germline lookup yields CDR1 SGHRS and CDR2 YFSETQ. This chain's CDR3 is CASSAQNTGELFF. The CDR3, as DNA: TGCGCCAGCAGCGCCCAGAACACCGGGGAGCTGTTTTTT.

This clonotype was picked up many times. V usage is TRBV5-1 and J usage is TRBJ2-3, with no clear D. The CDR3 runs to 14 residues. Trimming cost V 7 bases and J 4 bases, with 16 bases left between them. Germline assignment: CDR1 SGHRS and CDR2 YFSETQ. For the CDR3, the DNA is TGCGCCAGCTCTTCTCTCCCACCGTCAGATACGCAGTATTTT. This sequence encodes CASSSLPPSDTQYF.

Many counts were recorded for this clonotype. The CDR3 nucleotides are TGCGCCAGCAGCTTGCAAGGGGCAGGGGGTCAGGGAGAGACCCAGTACTTC. This translates into CASSLQGAGGQGETQYF. The chain employs TRBV5-1 and TRBJ2-5, with TRBD1 identical over 7 bases. Trimming cost V 1 base and J 4 bases; bases outside gene matches: 13. CDR1 and CDR2 (germline): SGHRS, YFSETQ. CDR3 size: 17 residues.

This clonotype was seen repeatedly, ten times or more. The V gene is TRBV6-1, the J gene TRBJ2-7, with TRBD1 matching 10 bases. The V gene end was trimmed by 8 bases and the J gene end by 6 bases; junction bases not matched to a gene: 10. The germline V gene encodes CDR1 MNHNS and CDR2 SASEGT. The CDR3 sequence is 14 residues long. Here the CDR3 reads CASFQDRGLGEQYF. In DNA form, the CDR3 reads TGTGCCAGCTTCCAAGACAGGGGGCTTGGCGAGCAGTACTTC.

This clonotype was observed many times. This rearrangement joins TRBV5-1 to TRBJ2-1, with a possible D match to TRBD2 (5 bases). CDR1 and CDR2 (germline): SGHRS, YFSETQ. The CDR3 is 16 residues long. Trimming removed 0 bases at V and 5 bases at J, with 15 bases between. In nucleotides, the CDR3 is TGCGCCAGCAGCTTGGATTATTTGCTCGGGAACAATGAGCAGTTCTTC. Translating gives CASSLDYLLGNNEQFF.

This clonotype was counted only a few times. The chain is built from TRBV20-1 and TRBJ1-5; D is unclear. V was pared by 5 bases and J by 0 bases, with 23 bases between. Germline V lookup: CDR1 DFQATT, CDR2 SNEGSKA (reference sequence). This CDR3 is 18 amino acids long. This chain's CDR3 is CSARRPRRTDRSNQPQHF. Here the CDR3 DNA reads TGCAGTGCTCGTCGTCCACGCCGGACTGACCGTAGCAATCAGCCCCAGCATTTT.

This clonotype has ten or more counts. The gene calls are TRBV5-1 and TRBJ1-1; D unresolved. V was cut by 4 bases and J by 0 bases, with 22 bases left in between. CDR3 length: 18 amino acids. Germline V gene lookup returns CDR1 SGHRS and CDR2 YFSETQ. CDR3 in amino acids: CASSPLPAETLMNTEAFF. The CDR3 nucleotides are TGCGCCAGCAGCCCCCTGCCGGCGGAGACATTAATGAACACTGAAGCTTTCTTT.

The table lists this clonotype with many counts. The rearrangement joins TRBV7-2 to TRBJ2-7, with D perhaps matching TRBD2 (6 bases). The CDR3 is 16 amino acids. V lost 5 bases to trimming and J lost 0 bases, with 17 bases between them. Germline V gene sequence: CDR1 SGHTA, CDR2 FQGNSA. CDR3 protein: CASSPIGTSSSYEQYF. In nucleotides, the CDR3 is TGTGCCAGCAGCCCTATTGGGACTTCGAGCTCCTACGAGCAGTACTTC. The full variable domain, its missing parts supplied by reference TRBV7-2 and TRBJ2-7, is GAGVSQSPSNKVTEKGKDVELRCDPISGHTALYWYRQSLGQGLEFLIYFQGNSAPDKSGLPSDRFSAERTGGSVSTLTIQRTQQEDSAVYLCASSPIGTSSSYEQYFGPGTRLTVT.

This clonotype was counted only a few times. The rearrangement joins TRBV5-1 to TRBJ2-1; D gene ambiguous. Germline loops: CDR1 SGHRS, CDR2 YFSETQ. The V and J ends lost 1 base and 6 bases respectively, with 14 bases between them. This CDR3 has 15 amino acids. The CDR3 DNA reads TGCGCCAGCAGCTTGACAGCCAGCTCGGTCAATGAGCAGTTCTTC. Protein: CASSLTASSVNEQFF.